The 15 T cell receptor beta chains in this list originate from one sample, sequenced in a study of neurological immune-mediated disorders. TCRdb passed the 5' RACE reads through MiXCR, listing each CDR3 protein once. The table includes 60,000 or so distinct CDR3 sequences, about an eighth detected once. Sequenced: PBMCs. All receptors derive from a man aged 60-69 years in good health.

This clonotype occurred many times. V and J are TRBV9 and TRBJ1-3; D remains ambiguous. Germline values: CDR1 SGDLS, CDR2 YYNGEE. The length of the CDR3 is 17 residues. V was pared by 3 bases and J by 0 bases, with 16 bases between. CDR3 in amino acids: CASSDPSVSDSGNTIYF. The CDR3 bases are TGTGCCAGCAGCGACCCCAGTGTCTCGGACTCTGGAAACACCATATATTTT.

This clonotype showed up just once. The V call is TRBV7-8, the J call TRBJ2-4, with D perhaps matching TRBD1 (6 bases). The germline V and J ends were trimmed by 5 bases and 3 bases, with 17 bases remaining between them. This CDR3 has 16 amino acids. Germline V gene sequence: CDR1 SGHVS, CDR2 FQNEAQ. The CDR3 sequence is CASSPSLRGGKNIQYF. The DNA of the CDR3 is TGTGCCAGCAGCCCCTCGCTCCGAGGGGGCAAAAACATTCAGTACTTC.

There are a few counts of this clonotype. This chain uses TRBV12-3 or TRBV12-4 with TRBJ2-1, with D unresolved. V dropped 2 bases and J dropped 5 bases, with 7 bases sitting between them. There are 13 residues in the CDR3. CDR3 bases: TGTGCCAGCAGTTTAAGGTGGGACAATGAGCAGTTCTTC. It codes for CASSLRWDNEQFF.

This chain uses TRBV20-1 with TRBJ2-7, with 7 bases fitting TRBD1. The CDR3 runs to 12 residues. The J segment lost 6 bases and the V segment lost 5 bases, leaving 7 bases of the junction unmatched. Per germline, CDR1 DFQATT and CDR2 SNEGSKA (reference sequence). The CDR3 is CSARLTGAEQYF. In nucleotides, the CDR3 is TGCAGTGCTCGGCTTACAGGGGCCGAGCAGTACTTC.

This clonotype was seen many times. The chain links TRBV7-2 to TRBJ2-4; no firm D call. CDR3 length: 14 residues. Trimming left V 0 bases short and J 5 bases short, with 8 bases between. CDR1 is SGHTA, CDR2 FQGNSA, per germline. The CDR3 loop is CASSLAGKQNIQYF. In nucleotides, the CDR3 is TGTGCCAGCAGCTTAGCGGGGAAACAAAACATTCAGTACTTC.

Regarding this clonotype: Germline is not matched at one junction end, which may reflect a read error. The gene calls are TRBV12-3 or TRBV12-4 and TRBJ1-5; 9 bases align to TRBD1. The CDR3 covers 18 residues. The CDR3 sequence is CACSLGDRVRFRNQPQHF. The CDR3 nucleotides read TGTGCCTGCAGTTTAGGGGACAGGGTCCGCTTTCGCAATCAGCCCCAGCATTTT.

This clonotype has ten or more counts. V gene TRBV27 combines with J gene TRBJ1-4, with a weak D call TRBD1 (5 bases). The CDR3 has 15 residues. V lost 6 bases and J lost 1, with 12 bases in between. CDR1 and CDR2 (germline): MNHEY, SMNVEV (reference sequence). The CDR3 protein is CASRPWGETNEKLFF. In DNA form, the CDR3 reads TGTGCCAGCAGACCGTGGGGCGAAACTAATGAAAAACTGTTTTTT.

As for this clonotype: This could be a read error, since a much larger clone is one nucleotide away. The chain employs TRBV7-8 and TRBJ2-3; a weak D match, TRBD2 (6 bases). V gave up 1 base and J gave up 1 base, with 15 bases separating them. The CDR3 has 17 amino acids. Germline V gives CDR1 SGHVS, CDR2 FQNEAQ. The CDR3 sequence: CASSLGGLGRGTDTQYF. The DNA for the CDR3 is TGTGCCAGCAGCTTAGGGGGACTGGGACGGGGCACAGATACGCAGTATTTT.

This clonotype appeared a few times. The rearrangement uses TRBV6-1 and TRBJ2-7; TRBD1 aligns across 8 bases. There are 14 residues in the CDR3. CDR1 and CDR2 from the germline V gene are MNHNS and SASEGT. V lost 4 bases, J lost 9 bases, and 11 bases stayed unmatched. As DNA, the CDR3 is TGTGCCAGCAGTGTCCCGGACAGGGTATCCGGGCAGTACTTC. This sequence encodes CASSVPDRVSGQYF.

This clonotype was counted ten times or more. CDR3 nucleotide sequence: TGTGCCAGCACCCTTACCCATACCGGGGAGCTGTTTTTT. As protein: CASTLTHTGELFF. V is TRBV6-6 and J is TRBJ2-2, with D uncertain. The CDR3 sequence is 13 residues long. CDR1 is MNHNY, CDR2 SVGAGI, per germline (reference sequence). V gave up 7 bases and J gave up 5 bases, with 11 bases separating them.

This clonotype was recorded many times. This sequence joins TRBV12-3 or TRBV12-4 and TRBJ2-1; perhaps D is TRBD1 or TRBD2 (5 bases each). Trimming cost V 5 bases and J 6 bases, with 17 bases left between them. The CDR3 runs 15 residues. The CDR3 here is CASSPRDLTGNEQFF. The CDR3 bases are TGTGCCAGCAGTCCGAGGGACCTAACAGGCAATGAGCAGTTCTTC.

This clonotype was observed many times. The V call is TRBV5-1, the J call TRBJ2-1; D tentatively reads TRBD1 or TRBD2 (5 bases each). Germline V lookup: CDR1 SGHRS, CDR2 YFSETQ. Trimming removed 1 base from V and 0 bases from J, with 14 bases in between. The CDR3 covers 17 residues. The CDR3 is CASSLTLAGSSYNEQFF. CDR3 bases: TGCGCCAGCAGCTTGACATTAGCAGGGAGCTCCTACAATGAGCAGTTCTTC.

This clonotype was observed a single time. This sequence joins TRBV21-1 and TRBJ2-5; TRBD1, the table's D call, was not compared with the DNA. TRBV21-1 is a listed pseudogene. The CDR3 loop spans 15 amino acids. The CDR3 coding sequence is TGTGCCAGCAGCGCCCGGGACATGTACCAAGAGACCCAGTACTTC. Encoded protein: CASSARDMYQETQYF.

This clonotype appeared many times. The CDR3 is CASSTTGLIPYEQYF. The CDR3 DNA reads TGTGCCAGCAGCACTACAGGTCTTATACCCTACGAGCAGTACTTC. The V gene is TRBV14, the J gene TRBJ2-7; possible D gene TRBD1, 5 bases. Trimming took off 5 bases at V and 2 bases at J, with 16 bases between the two ends. The CDR3 is 15 residues long. Germline lookup yields CDR1 SGHDN and CDR2 FVKESK.

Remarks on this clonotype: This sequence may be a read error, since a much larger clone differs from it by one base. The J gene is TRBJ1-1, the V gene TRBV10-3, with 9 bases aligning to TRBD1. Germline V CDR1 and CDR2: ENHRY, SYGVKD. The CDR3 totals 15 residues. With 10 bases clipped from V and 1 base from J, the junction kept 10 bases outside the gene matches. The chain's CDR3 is CATREMGQGNTEAFF. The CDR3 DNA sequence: TGTGCCACCAGGGAGATGGGACAGGGGAACACTGAAGCTTTCTTT.